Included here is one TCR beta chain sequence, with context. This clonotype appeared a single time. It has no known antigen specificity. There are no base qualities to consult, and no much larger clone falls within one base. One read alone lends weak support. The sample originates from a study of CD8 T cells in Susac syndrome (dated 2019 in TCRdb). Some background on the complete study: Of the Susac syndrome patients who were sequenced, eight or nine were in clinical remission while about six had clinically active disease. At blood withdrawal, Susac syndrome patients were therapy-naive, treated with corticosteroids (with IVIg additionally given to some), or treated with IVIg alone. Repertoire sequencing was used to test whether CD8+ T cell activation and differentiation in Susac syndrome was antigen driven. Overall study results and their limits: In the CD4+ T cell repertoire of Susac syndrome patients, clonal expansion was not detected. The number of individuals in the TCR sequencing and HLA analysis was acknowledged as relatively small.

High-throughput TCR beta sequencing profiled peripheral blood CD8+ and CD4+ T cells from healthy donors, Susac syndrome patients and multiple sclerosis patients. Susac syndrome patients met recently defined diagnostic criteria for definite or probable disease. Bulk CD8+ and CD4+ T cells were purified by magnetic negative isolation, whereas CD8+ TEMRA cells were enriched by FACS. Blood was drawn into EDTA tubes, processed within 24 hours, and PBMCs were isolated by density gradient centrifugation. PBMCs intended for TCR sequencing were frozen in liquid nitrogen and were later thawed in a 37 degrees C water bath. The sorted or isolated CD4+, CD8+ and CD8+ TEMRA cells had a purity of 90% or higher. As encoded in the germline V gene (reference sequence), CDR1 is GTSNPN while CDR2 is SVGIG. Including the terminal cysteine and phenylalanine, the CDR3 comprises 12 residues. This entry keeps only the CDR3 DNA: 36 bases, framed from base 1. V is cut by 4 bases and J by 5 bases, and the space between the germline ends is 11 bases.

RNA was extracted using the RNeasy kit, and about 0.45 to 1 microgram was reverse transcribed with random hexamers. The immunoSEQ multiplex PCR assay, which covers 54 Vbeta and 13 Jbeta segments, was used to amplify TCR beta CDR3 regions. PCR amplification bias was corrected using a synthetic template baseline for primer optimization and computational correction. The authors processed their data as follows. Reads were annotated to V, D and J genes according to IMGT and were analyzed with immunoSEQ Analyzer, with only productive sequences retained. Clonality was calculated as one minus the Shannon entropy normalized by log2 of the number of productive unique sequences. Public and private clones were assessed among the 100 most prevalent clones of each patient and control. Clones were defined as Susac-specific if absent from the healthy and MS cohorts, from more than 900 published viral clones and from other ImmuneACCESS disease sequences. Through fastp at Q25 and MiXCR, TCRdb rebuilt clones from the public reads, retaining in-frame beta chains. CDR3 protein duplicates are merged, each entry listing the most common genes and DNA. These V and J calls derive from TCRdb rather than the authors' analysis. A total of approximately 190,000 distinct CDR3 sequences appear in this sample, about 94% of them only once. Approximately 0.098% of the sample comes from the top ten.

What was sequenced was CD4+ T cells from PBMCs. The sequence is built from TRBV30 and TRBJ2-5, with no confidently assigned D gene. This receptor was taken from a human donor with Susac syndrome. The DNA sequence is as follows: TGTGCCTGGAACAATCCAACGGAGACCCAGTACTTC. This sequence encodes CAWNNPTETQYF.